This T cell receptor beta chain was profiled in a study of blood T cells in healthy people across ages. General study points: Higher diversity, along with more naive CD4+ cells, distinguished long-lived donors from aged donors.

The authors ran a second PCR of 7 to 11 cycles using a sample-barcoded 5' primer and a J-beta primer mix. TCRdb re-called the 5' RACE reads with MiXCR, one entry per CDR3 protein. Altogether 650,000 to 800,000 distinct CDR3 sequences are present, under 55% being singletons, with the ten largest covering about a fifth. The V end was cut by 6 bases, the J end by 0 bases, with 21 bases between. Germline V gene lookup returns CDR1 MNHNS and CDR2 SASEGT. The length of the CDR3 is 18 residues. Ranging in age from about 6 to 100, the donors were healthy Caucasian individuals from Russia. The total RNA that was extracted per sample amounted to at least 5.5 micrograms. This clonotype has a handful of counts. The antigen is undetermined.

The sequenced sample was blood. The rearrangement links TRBV6-1 to TRBJ1-5, with D perhaps TRBD1 (5 bases). The TCR was taken from a man between 60 and 70 years old in good health. The CDR3 DNA reads as TGTGCCAGCAGCGCAACAAGGGGCGGGGGGGGTAGCAATCAGCCCCAGCATTTT. Amino acid sequence: CASSATRGGGGSNQPQHF.